Below, 20 T cell receptor beta chains from the same sample are listed, as sequenced in a study of T cells in Graves' hyperthyroidism and ophthalmopathy. The investigators amplified TCR beta CDR3 regions from RNA transcripts. In the first-round RT-PCR of the TCR CDR3, the HTBI primer set was used. Via MiXCR, TCRdb re-called the multiplex PCR reads, giving one row per CDR3 protein. The sample consists of fewer than 650,000 distinct CDR3 sequences, roughly 15% of them appearing once. What was sequenced was blood. Receptors were obtained from a woman aged 40 to 49 with Graves' ophthalmopathy.

The rearrangement links TRBV30 to TRBJ2-7; D call uncertain. Germline-derived CDR1 and CDR2 are GTSNPN and SVGIG (reference sequence). V dropped 0 bases and J dropped 4 bases, with 7 bases sitting between them. This CDR3 has 12 residues. CDR3 sequence: CAWSVQNYEQYF. In DNA, the CDR3 is TGTGCCTGGAGTGTACAGAATTACGAGCAGTACTTC.

This clonotype has a count of ten or more. The chain is built from TRBV28 and TRBJ2-7; TRBD2 agrees at 8 bases. Germline CDR1 reads MDHEN; CDR2 reads SYDVKM. The length of the CDR3 is 13 residues. V shed 6 bases and J 3 bases; nucleotides not matched to a gene: 4. CDR3 sequence reads: CASRLGTSYEQYF. Here the CDR3 DNA reads TGTGCCAGCAGACTGGGGACTAGCTACGAGCAGTACTTC. Drawing the rest from reference TRBV28 and TRBJ2-7, the complete variable domain is DVKVTQSSRYLVKRTGEKVFLECVQDMDHENMFWYRQDPGLGLRLIYFSYDVKMKEKGDIPEGYSVSREKKERFSLILESASTNQTSMYLCASRLGTSYEQYFGPGTRLTVT.

This clonotype was counted between two and nine times. The genes are TRBV4-2 and TRBJ2-7; 9 positions match TRBD1. This CDR3 region has 14 residues. Per the germline V gene, CDR1 is LGHNA and CDR2 is YNFKEQ. The V segment lost 0 bases and the J segment 6 bases; nucleotides outside the gene matches: 3. The CDR3: CASSQEGTGLEQYF. Here the CDR3 DNA reads TGTGCCAGCAGCCAAGAAGGGACAGGGCTCGAGCAGTACTTC.

Ten or more counts support this clonotype. The gene calls are TRBV27 and TRBJ2-7; D is possibly TRBD2 (7 bases). V was trimmed by 5 bases and J by 4 bases, leaving 18 bases between them. The germline gives CDR1 MNHEY, CDR2 SMNVEV (reference sequence). This CDR3 has 15 amino acids. The CDR3 DNA is TGTGCCAGCAGTCTCCGCCGGGGGGCGGGATACGAGCAGTACTTC. Translation: CASSLRRGAGYEQYF.

In this sample, this clonotype turned up many times. J is TRBJ2-2 and V is TRBV30, with D maybe TRBD2 (5 bases). The V gene's germline CDR1 is GTSNPN and CDR2 SVGIG (reference sequence). The CDR3 is 14 residues long. Trimming took off 0 bases at V and 4 bases at J, with 9 bases between the two ends. The CDR3 sequence is CAWSVDGSTGELFF. The CDR3 nucleotides read TGTGCCTGGAGTGTAGATGGGAGCACCGGGGAGCTGTTTTTT.

The chain employs TRBV9 and TRBJ2-7; 7 bases agree with TRBD1. This CDR3 has 15 amino acids. Germline V gives CDR1 SGDLS, CDR2 YYNGEE. The trim removed 4 bases at V and 0 bases at J, leaving 7 bases unmatched. CDR3 coding DNA: TGTGCCAGCAGCAGGGGGCCCGCGAGCTCCTACGAGCAGTACTTC. Translating gives CASSRGPASSYEQYF.

The rearrangement joins TRBV7-2 to TRBJ1-3; D is ambiguous. Trimming left V 3 bases short and J 0 bases short, with 9 bases between. Germline assignment: CDR1 SGHTA and CDR2 FQGNSA. CDR3 length: 15 residues. The CDR3 loop reads CASSFWRLSGNTIYF. DNA for the CDR3: TGTGCCAGCAGCTTCTGGCGCCTCTCTGGAAACACCATATATTTT.

The rearrangement joins TRBV6-2 or TRBV6-3 to TRBJ2-4, with TRBD2 matching 7 bases. The CDR3 has 19 residues. Germline loops: CDR1 MNHEY, CDR2 SVGEGT. V gave up 5 bases and J gave up 0 bases; unmatched junction bases: 16. As DNA, the CDR3 is TGTGCCAGCAGTCTCTACTCAATATCAGCGGGACTAGCCAAAAACATTCAGTACTTC. Protein product: CASSLYSISAGLAKNIQYF.

This clonotype was counted ten times or more. The chain has TRBV7-6 and TRBJ2-7, with D perhaps TRBD2 (5 bases). The CDR3 is made up of 13 amino acids. The germline CDR1 and CDR2 sequences are SGHVS and FNYEAQ. Trimming removed 2 bases from V and 4 bases from J, with 9 bases in between. This chain's CDR3 is CASSLYREYEQYF. Written as DNA, the CDR3 is TGTGCCAGCAGCTTATACCGGGAATACGAGCAGTACTTC.

This clonotype has ten or more counts. The chain joins TRBV6-2 or TRBV6-3 to TRBJ1-1; 7 bases map to TRBD1. The CDR3 consists of 12 residues. The ends lost 10 bases at V and 2 bases at J; junction bases unmatched: 4. The germline CDR1 and CDR2 sequences are MNHEY and SVGEGT. CDR3 nucleotide sequence: TGTGCCACCGGGGACAGAAACACTGAAGCTTTCTTT. Translating gives CATGDRNTEAFF.

In its sample, this clonotype was seen many times. The chain uses TRBV28 and TRBJ2-7; maybe TRBD2 (6 bases). From germline, CDR1 is MDHEN and CDR2 SYDVKM. V was trimmed by 7 bases and J by 4 bases, leaving 14 bases between them. The CDR3 length is 13 residues. In DNA form, the CDR3 reads TGTGCCAGCACCCTCGGCGGGGCTTACGAGCAGTACTTC. It yields the protein CASTLGGAYEQYF.

This clonotype came up many times. The rearrangement joins TRBV6-5 to TRBJ2-7, with TRBD1 matching over 8 bases. The germline V gene encodes CDR1 MNHEY and CDR2 SVGAGI. V was clipped by 2 bases and J by 3 bases; unmatched bases: 3. This CDR3 contains 14 residues. The CDR3 loop reads CASSYRGQDYEQYF. CDR3 bases: TGTGCCAGCAGTTACAGGGGACAGGACTACGAGCAGTACTTC.

V is TRBV7-4 and J is TRBJ2-7, with 13 bases matching TRBD2. The trim removed 1 base at V and 4 bases at J, leaving 7 bases unmatched. Germline CDR1 is SGHVT and CDR2 is SQSDAQ. The CDR3 is 17 amino acids. In nucleotides, the CDR3 is TGTGCCAGCAGCTTAGGTTCTCGGACTAGCGGGAGTTACGAGCAGTACTTC. Translated, it gives CASSLGSRTSGSYEQYF.

A few counts support this clonotype. V gene TRBV12-3 or TRBV12-4 combines with J gene TRBJ2-7; D tentatively fits TRBD1 or TRBD2 (5 bases each). The CDR3 contains 16 residues. V lost 5 bases, J lost 6 bases, and 23 bases lay in between. The CDR3 loop is CASSPGALVTVPEQYF. CDR3 sequence (DNA): TGTGCCAGCAGTCCCGGGGCTTTGGTGACAGTACCCGAGCAGTACTTC.

There are many counts of this clonotype. The chain is built from TRBV30 and TRBJ1-1; maybe TRBD1 (5 bases). CDR3 size: 15 residues. Trimming stripped 5 bases from V and 6 bases from J, with 22 bases between. Germline loops: CDR1 GTSNPN, CDR2 SVGIG (reference sequence). The DNA of the CDR3 is TGTGCCTGGGCCGGGACGAGCGGTGGGTACTCTGAAGCTTTCTTT. Translation gives CAWAGTSGGYSEAFF.

CDR3 protein: CASSQEGQVGGAFF. DNA for the CDR3: TGTGCCAGCAGCCAAGAGGGACAGGTCGGAGGGGCTTTCTTT. The chain carries TRBV3-1 and TRBJ1-1, with 8 bases identical to TRBD1. The CDR3 is made up of 14 amino acids. Germline lookup yields CDR1 LGHDT and CDR2 YNNKEL (reference sequence). Losses at the gene ends were 0 bases for V and 11 bases for J; bases not matched to a gene: 8. Supplemented by reference TRBV3-1 and TRBJ1-1, the full variable domain reads DTAVSQTPKYLVTQMGNDKSIKCEQNLGHDTMYWYKQDSKKFLKIMFSYNNKELIINETVPNRFSPKSPDKAHLNLHINSLELGDSAVYFCASSQEGQVGGAFFGQGTRLTVV.

At least ten counts were recorded for this clonotype. A much larger clone sits a single nucleotide away, making a read error possible. J is TRBJ1-5 and V is TRBV12-3 or TRBV12-4, with unresolved D. The ends were cut back, 11 bases at V and 0 bases at J, with 14 bases in the middle. This CDR3 is built from 14 residues. The CDR3 DNA reads as TGTGCCCGCTCCACATCCGTTAGCAATCAGCCCCAGCATTTT. This codes for CARSTSVSNQPQHF.

The chain employs TRBV6-2 or TRBV6-3 and TRBJ2-7; 15 bases agree with TRBD2. V shed 0 bases, J shed 0 bases, and the junction held 15 bases outside the gene matches. CDR1 and CDR2 (germline): MNHEY, SVGEGT. The CDR3 contains 22 residues. In DNA form, the CDR3 reads TGTGCCAGCAGTTACTCGACAGGGCCGGGACTAGCGGGAGGCAATTTCTCCTACGAGCAGTACTTC. It codes for CASSYSTGPGLAGGNFSYEQYF.

This clonotype showed up many times. V usage is TRBV19 and J usage is TRBJ1-2; D gene ambiguous. Germline loops: CDR1 LNHDA, CDR2 SQIVND (reference sequence). V lost 7 bases to trimming and J lost 3 bases, with 9 bases between them. The CDR3 spans 12 residues. The CDR3 here is CASTGLDYGYTF. The CDR3 DNA sequence: TGTGCCAGTACTGGATTGGACTATGGCTACACCTTC.

This clonotype was detected ten times or more. This chain joins TRBV20-1 and TRBJ2-7; 8 bases are a match to TRBD1. The CDR3 has 12 residues. J was trimmed by 5 bases and V by 4 bases; bases with no gene match: 4. Germline V gene lookup returns CDR1 DFQATT and CDR2 SNEGSKA (reference sequence). The CDR3 coding sequence is TGCAGTGCTACCGACAGGGGCGACGAGCAGTACTTC. It encodes CSATDRGDEQYF.